Listed below are T cell receptor beta chains from one sample, sequenced in a study of shared clonotypes between healthy human individuals. Only in-frame clones appear in the TCRdb table, and some are missing; sequencing was by immunoSEQ multiplex PCR. The table has about 2.2 million clones, about 93% seen once. Material: naive CD8+ T cells from PBMCs. The receptors come from a man between 18 and 35 years old in good health. Some clones in this sample may be carry-over from other donors' samples. Each CDR3 is given with its conserved first and last residue. D genes are given only for firm matches. Clone size, where shown, is once, few, many, or a class for clones that have expanded.

CDR3nt: TGTGCCAGCAGTTTATCGGGGAGGGGACAGCCCCAGCATTTT
CDR3aa: CASSLSGRGQPQHF
d_gene: -
abundance: -
j_gene: TRBJ1-5
v_gene: TRBV27

CDR3nt: TGTGCCAGCAGCGGACCGGGACTCCTAAACAATGAGCAGTTCTTC
CDR3aa: CASSGPGLLNNEQFF
d_gene: -
abundance: -
j_gene: TRBJ2-1
v_gene: TRBV7-9

CDR3nt: TGCAGCGTTGCGGCAGGGATTTACGAGCAGTACTTC
CDR3aa: CSVAAGIYEQYF
d_gene: -
abundance: -
j_gene: TRBJ2-7
v_gene: TRBV29-1

CDR3nt: TGTGCCAGCAGTCCGGACCTGGGGACTGAAGCTTTCTTT
CDR3aa: CASSPDLGTEAFF
d_gene: -
abundance: -
j_gene: TRBJ1-1
v_gene: TRBV7-9

CDR3nt: TGTGCCAGCAGCCGAACGGGCTCCGAAGGGGAGACCCAGTACTTC
CDR3aa: CASSRTGSEGETQYF
d_gene: -
abundance: -
j_gene: TRBJ2-5
v_gene: TRBV4-2

CDR3nt: TGTGCCAGCTCACCAACAGGGTTCGGGGCGAACACTGAAGCTTTCTTT
CDR3aa: CASSPTGFGANTEAFF
d_gene: -
abundance: -
j_gene: TRBJ1-1
v_gene: TRBV18

CDR3nt: TGTGCCAGCAGCGACCGGGGCCTTTCTGGAAACACCATATATTTT
CDR3aa: CASSDRGLSGNTIYF
d_gene: -
abundance: -
j_gene: TRBJ1-3
v_gene: TRBV9

CDR3nt: TGCGCCAGCAGCCAGGCCCCTCCTGGACTACTGACTGGGAACATTCAGTACTTC
CDR3aa: CASSQAPPGLLTGNIQYF
d_gene: -
abundance: -
j_gene: TRBJ2-4
v_gene: TRBV4-1

CDR3nt: TGCGCCAGCAGTAATGGACAGGGGGCCTACGAGCAGTACTTC
CDR3aa: CASSNGQGAYEQYF
d_gene: TRBD1
abundance: -
j_gene: TRBJ2-7
v_gene: TRBV10-1

CDR3nt: TGTGCCAGCTCTCCGGGGACAGATAACACCGGGGAGCTGTTTTTT
CDR3aa: CASSPGTDNTGELFF
d_gene: TRBD1
abundance: -
j_gene: TRBJ2-2
v_gene: TRBV18

CDR3nt: TGTGCCAGCAGCTCCGGGACAGGGTTTTACTACGAGCAGTACTTC
CDR3aa: CASSSGTGFYYEQYF
d_gene: TRBD1
abundance: -
j_gene: TRBJ2-7
v_gene: TRBV7-8

CDR3nt: TGCGCCAGCAGCTTGTTAGGGGCACAGCCAAACTATGGCTACACCTTC
CDR3aa: CASSLLGAQPNYGYTF
d_gene: -
abundance: -
j_gene: TRBJ1-2
v_gene: TRBV5-1

CDR3nt: TGTGCCAGCAGTTTAATAGGAAGCAATCAGCCCCAGCATTTT
CDR3aa: CASSLIGSNQPQHF
d_gene: -
abundance: -
j_gene: TRBJ1-5
v_gene: TRBV27

CDR3nt: TGTGCCAGCAGGGGGCGGGAGGGCAACACCGGGGAGCTGTTTTTT
CDR3aa: CASRGREGNTGELFF
d_gene: TRBD2
abundance: -
j_gene: TRBJ2-2
v_gene: TRBV27

CDR3nt: TGTGCCAGCAGTTTTGACAGGGGGGGGGTTAATGAGCAGTTCTTC
CDR3aa: CASSFDRGGVNEQFF
d_gene: TRBD1
abundance: -
j_gene: TRBJ2-1
v_gene: TRBV6-5

CDR3nt: TGTGCCAGCAGCTCCACCTCGGTCCCGTCGTCCTACAATGAGCAGTTCTTC
CDR3aa: CASSSTSVPSSYNEQFF
d_gene: -
abundance: -
j_gene: TRBJ2-1
v_gene: TRBV7-2

CDR3nt: TGCGCCAGCAGCCACCTTGGGACTAGCGGGAGGGCCGTGGAGACCCAGTACTTC
CDR3aa: CASSHLGTSGRAVETQYF
d_gene: TRBD2
abundance: -
j_gene: TRBJ2-5
v_gene: TRBV4-1

CDR3nt: TGTGCCAGTAGTATAGTTTTCTTCCTTCCCGGGGCAGGAACTAATGAAAAACTGTTTTTT
CDR3aa: CASSIVFFLPGAGTNEKLFF
d_gene: -
abundance: once
j_gene: TRBJ1-4
v_gene: TRBV19

CDR3nt: TGCGCCAGCAGTGATAAAGGGGGGGCTAGCGGGAGGAATTGGCTGACGTTTTACAATGAGCAGTTCTTC
CDR3aa: CASSDKGGASGRNWLTFYNEQFF
d_gene: TRBD2
abundance: -
j_gene: TRBJ2-1
v_gene: TRBV10-2

CDR3nt: TGTGCCAGCAGCCTAGGTGGTCTGAACACTGAAGCTTTCTTT
CDR3aa: CASSLGGLNTEAFF
d_gene: -
abundance: -
j_gene: TRBJ1-1
v_gene: TRBV9

CDR3nt: TGTGCCAGCAGTTTGGGCCCAGGGGTACGTCAGCCCCAGCATTTT
CDR3aa: CASSLGPGVRQPQHF
d_gene: -
abundance: -
j_gene: TRBJ1-5
v_gene: TRBV28

CDR3nt: TGTGCCAGCAGCCCTAGGGGGACTAGCGGTTCACGGCCTGGGGCTCAGTACTTC
CDR3aa: CASSPRGTSGSRPGAQYF
d_gene: TRBD2
abundance: -
j_gene: TRBJ2-7
v_gene: TRBV5-4

CDR3nt: TGCGCCAGCAGCCAACTCCCCACTGCCCAGGGGTATCACGAGCAGTACTTC
CDR3aa: CASSQLPTAQGYHEQYF
d_gene: -
abundance: -
j_gene: TRBJ2-7
v_gene: TRBV4-1

CDR3nt: TGTGCCAGCAGTTTATTGGGGGTAGGGACTAGCGCTGCCCGTGTGGCCTACGAGCAGTACTTC
CDR3aa: CASSLLGVGTSAARVAYEQYF
d_gene: TRBD2
abundance: -
j_gene: TRBJ2-7
v_gene: TRBV27

CDR3nt: TGTGCCAGCAGCTTAGGACTCGAAGCTTTCTTT
CDR3aa: CASSLGLEAFF
d_gene: -
abundance: -
j_gene: TRBJ1-1
v_gene: TRBV5-4

CDR3nt: TGCGCCAGCTCGCGACTAGCGGGAGCGGTGAGCACAGATACGCAGTATTTT
CDR3aa: CASSRLAGAVSTDTQYF
d_gene: TRBD2
abundance: -
j_gene: TRBJ2-3
v_gene: TRBV10-2

CDR3nt: TGTGCCAGCAGCTTAGATCATCGCCCCTCAAGCGGGAGGGCCCTCTACGAGCAGTACTTC
CDR3aa: CASSLDHRPSSGRALYEQYF
d_gene: TRBD2
abundance: -
j_gene: TRBJ2-7
v_gene: TRBV11-2

CDR3nt: TGTGCCAGCAGTGTTTCCGGGACAGGGGCCGGGGAGCTGTTTTTT
CDR3aa: CASSVSGTGAGELFF
d_gene: TRBD1
abundance: -
j_gene: TRBJ2-2
v_gene: TRBV6-4

CDR3nt: TGCAGCGTTGTCGGGGGTATGAACACTGAAGCTTTCTTT
CDR3aa: CSVVGGMNTEAFF
d_gene: -
abundance: -
j_gene: TRBJ1-1
v_gene: TRBV29-1

CDR3nt: TGTGCCAGCAGCTTTTCCGCGCGAGGGGTGATTTACGAGCAGTACTTC
CDR3aa: CASSFSARGVIYEQYF
d_gene: -
abundance: -
j_gene: TRBJ2-7
v_gene: TRBV7-8

CDR3nt: TGTGCCAGCAGTTGGCGGAGCCAGACCAATGAGCAGTTCTTC
CDR3aa: CASSWRSQTNEQFF
d_gene: -
abundance: -
j_gene: TRBJ2-1
v_gene: TRBV27

CDR3nt: TGTGCCAGCAGCCTCCTAGCGGGATTTTCCTACAATGAGCAGTTCTTC
CDR3aa: CASSLLAGFSYNEQFF
d_gene: TRBD2
abundance: -
j_gene: TRBJ2-1
v_gene: TRBV14

CDR3nt: TGTGCCAGCAGCTTATGGGCGGGGGCTGGTCAGCCCCAGCATTTT
CDR3aa: CASSLWAGAGQPQHF
d_gene: -
abundance: once
j_gene: TRBJ1-5
v_gene: TRBV7-2

CDR3nt: TGTGCCAGCAGTTTGGCGGGGTCCTCGGAGCAGTACTTC
CDR3aa: CASSLAGSSEQYF
d_gene: -
abundance: once
j_gene: TRBJ2-7
v_gene: TRBV28

CDR3nt: TGTGCCAGCAGCCCGCCCGGGACAGGGGGCTCACCCCTCCACTTT
CDR3aa: CASSPPGTGGSPLHF
d_gene: TRBD1
abundance: -
j_gene: TRBJ1-6
v_gene: TRBV4-2

CDR3nt: TGTGCCAGCAGCTTAGGACAGGGGCCCAATGAGCAGTTCTTC
CDR3aa: CASSLGQGPNEQFF
d_gene: TRBD1
abundance: -
j_gene: TRBJ2-1
v_gene: TRBV11-3

CDR3nt: TGTGCCAGCACCGGGACAGGGCTAACCTACGAGCAGTACTTC
CDR3aa: CASTGTGLTYEQYF
d_gene: TRBD1
abundance: -
j_gene: TRBJ2-7
v_gene: TRBV28

CDR3nt: TGTGCCAGCAGCTTGCGGGGGCCTCCTGGAAACACCATATATTTT
CDR3aa: CASSLRGPPGNTIYF
d_gene: -
abundance: -
j_gene: TRBJ1-3
v_gene: TRBV5-4

CDR3nt: TGTGCCAGCAGCCCCCTCGGGGCAAATCCCATGAACACTGAAGCTTTCTTT
CDR3aa: CASSPLGANPMNTEAFF
d_gene: -
abundance: -
j_gene: TRBJ1-1
v_gene: TRBV9

CDR3nt: TGTGCCAGCAGGAGTAGGGACAGGGGGCCGAACACTGAAGCTTTCTTT
CDR3aa: CASRSRDRGPNTEAFF
d_gene: TRBD1
abundance: -
j_gene: TRBJ1-1
v_gene: TRBV7-8

CDR3nt: TGTGCCAGCAGTTTATTTGTAGGGGACGGCTACACCTTC
CDR3aa: CASSLFVGDGYTF
d_gene: -
abundance: -
j_gene: TRBJ1-2
v_gene: TRBV28

CDR3nt: TGCGCCAGCAGCCCACGCCAGGGCGGAGAGACCCAGTACTTC
CDR3aa: CASSPRQGGETQYF
d_gene: -
abundance: once
j_gene: TRBJ2-5
v_gene: TRBV4-1

CDR3nt: TGTGCCAGCAGCTTAGCAAGGGGTGAGCAGTTCTTC
CDR3aa: CASSLARGEQFF
d_gene: -
abundance: -
j_gene: TRBJ2-1
v_gene: TRBV11-3

CDR3nt: TGTGCCAGCAGTCCCCGAGGGGGGCTCGTGGAAAACATTCAGTACTTC
CDR3aa: CASSPRGGLVENIQYF
d_gene: -
abundance: -
j_gene: TRBJ2-4
v_gene: TRBV2

CDR3nt: TGTGCCAGCAGCCGAGGGGACTCGGGTGAGCAGTTCTTC
CDR3aa: CASSRGDSGEQFF
d_gene: -
abundance: once
j_gene: TRBJ2-1
v_gene: TRBV11-2

CDR3nt: TGTGCCAGCAACTCTAGGGGGACAGGAGATACGCAGTATTTT
CDR3aa: CASNSRGTGDTQYF
d_gene: TRBD1
abundance: -
j_gene: TRBJ2-3
v_gene: TRBV7-2

CDR3nt: TGTGCCAGCAAGGGGACAGGGTTGAACAATGAGCAGTTCTTC
CDR3aa: CASKGTGLNNEQFF
d_gene: TRBD1
abundance: -
j_gene: TRBJ2-1
v_gene: TRBV2

CDR3nt: TGTGCCAGCAGCAAAGTGGAGCGGGAGCCCCCAAATGGCACCGGGGAGCTGTTTTTT
CDR3aa: CASSKVEREPPNGTGELFF
d_gene: -
abundance: -
j_gene: TRBJ2-2
v_gene: TRBV21-1

CDR3nt: TGCAGCGTCGAGCCGACGGGTTACAATGAGCAGTTCTTC
CDR3aa: CSVEPTGYNEQFF
d_gene: -
abundance: -
j_gene: TRBJ2-1
v_gene: TRBV29-1

CDR3nt: TGTGCCAGCAGTGTGGAGGATAACTATGGCTACACCTTC
CDR3aa: CASSVEDNYGYTF
d_gene: -
abundance: few
j_gene: TRBJ1-2
v_gene: TRBV2

CDR3nt: TGTGCCAGCAGCCTCCGGGACAGGGGACGACACGAGCAGTACTTC
CDR3aa: CASSLRDRGRHEQYF
d_gene: TRBD1
abundance: -
j_gene: TRBJ2-7
v_gene: TRBV27

CDR3nt: TGTGCCAGCAGCTTAAGGGGTACAACCTCCTACAATGAGCAGTTCTTC
CDR3aa: CASSLRGTTSYNEQFF
d_gene: -
abundance: once
j_gene: TRBJ2-1
v_gene: TRBV7-2

CDR3nt: TGTGCCAGCAGCCCTCTGGGGACTAGCGACGAGCAGTACTTC
CDR3aa: CASSPLGTSDEQYF
d_gene: TRBD2
abundance: -
j_gene: TRBJ2-7
v_gene: TRBV5-4

CDR3nt: TGTGCCAGCAGCTTAACAGGGCGGAGAACCTACGAGCAGTACTTC
CDR3aa: CASSLTGRRTYEQYF
d_gene: -
abundance: once
j_gene: TRBJ2-7
v_gene: TRBV11-2